The TCR beta chain under discussion was sequenced for a study of siplizumab effects on memory and regulatory T cells. Concerning this clone: What it binds is unknown.

Repertoires were generated with immunoSEQ multiplex PCR, while TCRdb's copy carries only in-frame clones and drops some. The sample shows 80,000 to 95,000 clones, around 93% of them seen only once. Study outcomes and limitations: A naive or memory phenotype could not be assigned to roughly 75-97% of the proliferating CD4+ or CD8+ clones.

The CDR3 is 14 amino acids. Germline loops: CDR1 SGHNT, CDR2 YENEEA. V lost 5 bases and J lost 5; bases outside the gene matches: 5. Sequenced: CD8+ T cells sorted from blood. This chain connects TRBV11-3 to TRBJ2-7, with 11 bases matching TRBD2. This receptor was obtained from a human donor in good health. This CDR3 reads CASSHTSGSDEQYF. Here the CDR3 DNA reads TGTGCCAGCAGCCACACTAGCGGGAGCGACGAGCAGTACTTC. Full variable domain (outside the CDR3, taken from reference TRBV11-3 and TRBJ2-7): EAGVVQSPRYKIIEKKQPVAFWCNPISGHNTLYWYLQNLGQGPELLIRYENEEAVDDSQLPKDRFSAERLKGVDSTLKIQPAELGDSAVYLCASSHTSGSDEQYFGPGTRLTVT.